The sequence of this T cell receptor beta chain was determined in a study of blood T cell repertoires in COVID-19. At the level of the study: COVID-19 samples from acute and convalescent phases originated in the United States, Italy and Spain. PBMCs, B-cell-depleted T cells, or T cells provided the cDNA or gDNA that made up the material.

The data were produced by immunoSEQ multiplex PCR, yet TCRdb's version contains in-frame clones alone and is incomplete. This table holds 150,000 to 200,000 clones, around nine tenths found once. This sequence originates from a man between 65 and 80 years old with acute or convalescent COVID-19. The sequenced material came from peripheral blood.

The CDR3 region is CASSDSAAGDTQYF. Written as DNA, the CDR3 is TGTGCCAGCAGCGATAGCGCGGCCGGCGATACGCAGTATTTT. The chain recombines TRBV9 with TRBJ2-3; D is possibly TRBD2 (5 bases). V lost 3 bases and J 6 bases, leaving 14 bases between the germline ends. Per germline, CDR1 SGDLS and CDR2 YYNGEE. CDR3 size: 14 residues.